Below are 20 T cell receptor beta chains sequenced from a single sample in a study of beta chain features in type 1 diabetes (dated by TCRdb to the late 2010s). The library was generated by the immunoSEQ multiplex PCR assay. The entire amount of isolated RNA was reverse transcribed using the High Capacity cDNA Reverse Transcription Kit, so the sequenced TCRB transcripts were expressed ones. TCRdb's version of the immuneACCESS table is confined to in-frame rearrangements and falls short of the full clone set. An unresolved V gene accounts for under half of the shortfall where checked; the remainder is of unknown origin. The sample includes about 150,000 clones, with 8.5% to 10% observed a single time. The ten largest clones represent roughly 0.7% of the sample. For these receptors, no antigen is known. The paper as a whole reports these results and caveats: A moderate but significant shortening of TCRB CDR3 length was observed in type 1 diabetes patients in all four CD4+ subsets.

Material for sequencing was central memory CD4+ T cells from blood. The receptors shown here come from a woman in her thirties with type 1 diabetes.

V and J are TRBV6-6 and TRBJ2-7; 11 bases map to TRBD1. CDR3 length: 15 amino acids. The J segment lost 2 bases and the V segment lost 6 bases, leaving 6 bases of the junction unmatched. Germline values: CDR1 MNHNY, CDR2 SVGAGI (reference sequence). The CDR3 nucleotides read TGTGCCAGCAGAGAGGACAGGGGGCTACCCTACGAGCAGTACTTC. This codes for CASREDRGLPYEQYF.

This clone has more than one count but fewer than ten. The chain employs TRBV11-1 and TRBJ2-1; tentative D call: TRBD2 (5 bases). The CDR3 covers 14 residues. In germline, CDR1 is SGHAT, CDR2 FQDESV (reference sequence). V was pared by 0 bases and J by 6 bases, with 9 bases between. The CDR3 loop reads CASSLARGINEQFF. The CDR3 coding sequence is TGTGCCAGCAGCTTAGCTCGGGGAATCAATGAGCAGTTCTTC.

CDR3 amino acids: CASSLAPGFGVDTQYF. The DNA for the CDR3 is TGTGCCAGCAGCTTAGCTCCGGGGTTTGGGGTCGATACGCAGTATTTT. The gene calls are TRBV11-2 and TRBJ2-3, with a weak D call TRBD2 (5 bases). Germline V lookup: CDR1 SGHAT, CDR2 FQNNGV. The CDR3 is 16 residues long. Trimming took off 1 base at V and 6 bases at J, with 17 bases between the two ends.

The table lists this clone with a few counts. V gene TRBV28 combines with J gene TRBJ2-3; 7 nucleotides align to TRBD2. CDR1 MDHEN and CDR2 SYDVKM come from the germline V gene. The CDR3 has 14 residues. The V and J ends lost 10 bases and 2 bases, in that order; junction bases with no gene match: 9. CDR3 sequence: CATRKAGYTDTQYF. The CDR3 coding sequence is TGTGCCACACGCAAAGCGGGATACACAGATACGCAGTATTTT.

In this sample, this clone turned up a few times. The identical CDR3 is also encoded by other nucleotide sequences in the sample. This chain uses TRBV25-1 with TRBJ2-5; TRBD1 is a possible D gene (7 bases). CDR3 length equals 13 residues. Germline V gives CDR1 MGHDK, CDR2 SYGVNS. Trimming removed 1 base at V and 5 bases at J, with 8 bases between. The CDR3 DNA follows: TGTGCCAGCAGTGAATCAGGGGGGGAGACCCAGTACTTC. Protein product: CASSESGGETQYF.

The table lists this clone with a few counts. The chain links TRBV11-2 to TRBJ1-2, with 8 bases that match TRBD1. The ends lost 4 bases at V and 7 bases at J; junction bases unmatched: 14. The CDR3 consists of 16 residues. Looked up from germline, CDR1 is SGHAT and CDR2 is FQNNGV. The CDR3 region has the DNA TGTGCCAGCAGCTCGAAGGACAGGGTTTTCGGATCTGGCTACACCTTC. It specifies CASSSKDRVFGSGYTF.

The rearrangement links TRBV28 to TRBJ1-2; 9 bases align to TRBD1. V was pared by 5 bases and J by 1 base, with 5 bases of the junction left unmatched. The CDR3 is 15 amino acids. From germline, CDR1 is MDHEN and CDR2 SYDVKM. For the CDR3, the DNA is TGTGCCAGCAGTACTGGGGGACAGGGTAACTATGGCTACACCTTC. Amino acids: CASSTGGQGNYGYTF.

Many counts were recorded for this clone. The sample carries other DNA sequences with the same CDR3. The V call is TRBV2, the J call TRBJ2-1; 13 nucleotides agree with TRBD2. This CDR3 region has 14 residues. With 8 bases clipped from V and 8 bases from J, the junction kept 6 bases outside the gene matches. From germline, CDR1 is SNHLY and CDR2 FYNNEI. The CDR3 sequence: CASRGLAGVDEQFF. The CDR3 DNA follows: TGTGCCAGCCGAGGACTAGCGGGAGTTGATGAGCAGTTCTTC.

The rearrangement uses TRBV13 and TRBJ2-5; TRBD2 matches at 7 bases. The CDR3 totals 13 residues. V gave up 4 bases and J gave up 5 bases; unmatched junction bases: 4. Per the germline V gene, CDR1 is PRHDT and CDR2 is FYEKMQ (reference sequence). In nucleotides, the CDR3 is TGTGCCAGCAGCTGGCCCGGGGGGGAGACCCAGTACTTC. It translates to CASSWPGGETQYF.

This clone turned up a few times. Other DNA sequences of this sample code for an identical CDR3. The chain combines TRBV19 with TRBJ1-2, with D possibly being TRBD1 (6 bases). Germline CDR1 reads LNHDA; CDR2 reads SQIVND (reference sequence). V lost 4 bases, J lost 2 bases, and 11 bases lay in between. The CDR3 has 14 residues. CDR3 protein: CASSTGDTNYGYTF. The CDR3 coding sequence is TGTGCCAGTAGTACTGGGGACACCAACTATGGCTACACCTTC.

CDR3 protein: CASSLGTGEGTEAFF. For the CDR3, the DNA is TGTGCCAGCTCACTCGGGACAGGGGAGGGCACTGAAGCTTTCTTT. The rearrangement links TRBV18 to TRBJ1-1; 10 bases are a match to TRBD1. V was pared by 4 bases and J by 4 bases, with 6 bases of the junction left unmatched. The CDR3 is 15 residues long. CDR1 is KGHSH and CDR2 is LQKENI in the germline V gene.

This clone was found a few times. J is TRBJ2-3 and V is TRBV28; no reliable D call. CDR1 and CDR2 (germline): MDHEN, SYDVKM. V dropped 0 bases and J dropped 2 bases, with 6 bases sitting between them. This CDR3 contains 14 residues. DNA for the CDR3: TGTGCCAGCAGTTTATGGCAGGACACAGATACGCAGTATTTT. Amino acids: CASSLWQDTDTQYF.

The chain employs TRBV30 and TRBJ2-7; TRBD2 is a possible D gene (5 bases). Germline V gives CDR1 GTSNPN, CDR2 SVGIG (reference sequence). This CDR3 comprises 11 residues. The ends were cut back, 5 bases at V and 7 bases at J, with 12 bases in the middle. Written as DNA, the CDR3 is TGTGCCTGGGGGTCGCGAGGGGAGCAGTACTTC. Amino acid sequence: CAWGSRGEQYF.

This chain joins TRBV18 and TRBJ1-2, with 8 nucleotides matching TRBD1. The V and J ends lost 2 bases and 2 bases, in that order; junction bases with no gene match: 7. Germline-derived CDR1 and CDR2 are KGHSH and LQKENI. The CDR3 length is 16 residues. CDR3 protein: CASSPSDRGPNYGYTF. In DNA form, the CDR3 reads TGTGCCAGCTCACCATCAGACAGGGGCCCCAACTATGGCTACACCTTC.

This clone was seen more than once but under ten times. This chain uses TRBV29-1 with TRBJ1-1; D not resolved. This CDR3 has 12 residues. CDR1 and CDR2 from the germline V gene are SQVTM and ANQGSEA. The germline V and J ends were trimmed by 4 bases and 4 bases, with 10 bases remaining between them. The CDR3 DNA is TGCAGCGTTGGAGCGGTCAGCACTGAAGCTTTCTTT. Protein sequence: CSVGAVSTEAFF.

The chain combines TRBV2 with TRBJ1-1; D possibly corresponds to TRBD1 (5 bases). In germline, CDR1 is SNHLY, CDR2 FYNNEI. The CDR3 totals 13 residues. V was clipped by 7 bases and J by 10 bases, with 19 bases between them. The CDR3 region is CASTYDSRGRAFF. In DNA form, the CDR3 reads TGTGCCAGCACCTATGACAGCCGCGGGAGAGCTTTCTTT.

This chain uses TRBV28 with TRBJ1-4; D is unclear. Trimming removed 6 bases at V and 9 bases at J, with 8 bases between. Germline-derived CDR1 and CDR2 are MDHEN and SYDVKM. CDR3 length: 11 residues. CDR3 region: CASRQNQKLFF. DNA for the CDR3: TGTGCCAGCAGACAGAACCAAAAACTGTTTTTT.

This clone was recorded a few times. The chain has TRBV5-6 and TRBJ2-5, with D possibly being TRBD1 (6 bases). CDR1 and CDR2 (germline): SGHDT, YYEEEE. Trimming shortened V by 4 bases and J by 2 bases, and 21 bases separated the two germline ends. This CDR3 has 17 amino acids. Here the CDR3 DNA reads TGTGCCAGCAGCCCACCGGATGGGGGCGAGGCTCAAGAGACCCAGTACTTC. Amino acids: CASSPPDGGEAQETQYF. Supplemented by reference TRBV5-6 and TRBJ2-5, the full variable domain reads DAGVTQSPTHLIKTRGQQVTLRCSPKSGHDTVSWYQQALGQGPQFIFQYYEEEERQRGNFPDRFSGHQFPNYSSELNVNALLLGDSALYLCASSPPDGGEAQETQYFGPGTRLLVL.

The chain links TRBV4-1 to TRBJ1-5; D gene ambiguous. The V and J ends lost 4 bases and 3 bases respectively, with 16 bases between them. Germline V gene lookup returns CDR1 MGHRA and CDR2 YSYEKL. The CDR3 has 16 amino acids. CDR3 protein: CASSRTSRDFNQPQHF. The CDR3 DNA reads TGCGCCAGCAGCCGCACGTCCCGGGATTTCAATCAGCCCCAGCATTTT.

This clone was counted a few times. The DNA for the CDR3 is TGCGCCAGCAGCTTGGCCCCCACAGGGACGAGCTCCTACGAGCAGTACTTC. Translated: CASSLAPTGTSSYEQYF. The rearrangement uses TRBV5-1 and TRBJ2-7, with TRBD1 as a possible D gene (6 bases). The CDR3 is made up of 17 amino acids. Germline V gives CDR1 SGHRS, CDR2 YFSETQ. V lost 0 bases and J 0 bases, leaving 16 bases between the germline ends.